The rows below give T cell receptor beta chains drawn from one sample of a study of T-cell memory formation after mild COVID-19. MiXCR was run by TCRdb on the 5' RACE reads, yielding one entry per CDR3 protein. The sample includes around 150,000 distinct CDR3 sequences, under 14% of them seen just once. Sequenced sample: PBMCs or a T cell subset sorted from them (not recorded which). The source of these receptors is a man aged 18 to 29 who had mild COVID-19 (a few samples of this study predate the infection). Cell type and time point are not known. The CDR3 runs from the conserved cysteine through the conserved F or W. Fields, in order: V gene, D gene, J gene, clone size, CDR3 DNA, CDR3 protein. The D gene is left open where the match is weak. A clone size is listed for some rows: how often the clone was seen (once, few, many), or a class if it is expanded.

v_gene: TRBV5-5; d_gene: .; j_gene: TRBJ1-1; abundance: many; CDR3nt: TGTGCCAGCAGCTTTGAGGACACTGAAGCTTTCTTT; CDR3aa: CASSFEDTEAFF
v_gene: TRBV7-9; d_gene: .; j_gene: TRBJ1-1; abundance: few; CDR3nt: TGTGCCAGCAGCTTAGTGGCAGGGGCTAGGAACACTGAAGCTTTCTTT; CDR3aa: CASSLVAGARNTEAFF
v_gene: TRBV5-1; d_gene: .; j_gene: TRBJ1-6; abundance: many; CDR3nt: TGCGCCAGCAGCGTGGAGCTAGATTCACCCCTCCACTTT; CDR3aa: CASSVELDSPLHF
v_gene: TRBV24-1; d_gene: .; j_gene: TRBJ2-3; abundance: .; CDR3nt: TGTGCCACCAGTGATCCAGGGGTGGTCACAGATACGCAGTATTTT; CDR3aa: CATSDPGVVTDTQYF
v_gene: TRBV7-3; d_gene: TRBD1; j_gene: TRBJ2-1; abundance: few; CDR3nt: TGTGCCAGCAGCTTTGGGACAGACAATGAGCAGTTCTTC; CDR3aa: CASSFGTDNEQFF
v_gene: TRBV5-1; d_gene: .; j_gene: TRBJ1-4; abundance: few; CDR3nt: TGCGCCAGCAGCTATGGACAGTTTTCGCCGCCCCCCGGGAAACTGTTTTTT; CDR3aa: CASSYGQFSPPPGKLFF
v_gene: TRBV6-5; d_gene: TRBD2; j_gene: TRBJ2-5; abundance: .; CDR3nt: TGTGCCAGCAGTAGCGGGGGGGCGGGACAAGAGACCCAGTACTTC; CDR3aa: CASSSGGAGQETQYF
v_gene: TRBV7-2; d_gene: TRBD1; j_gene: TRBJ2-7; abundance: few; CDR3nt: TGTGCCAGCAGCTTAGCCCAGGGGGCCCTCCACGAGCAGTACTTC; CDR3aa: CASSLAQGALHEQYF
v_gene: TRBV6-5; d_gene: TRBD2; j_gene: TRBJ2-1; abundance: few; CDR3nt: TGTGCCAGCAGTTACTTGGGGGGGAATGAGCAGTTCTTC; CDR3aa: CASSYLGGNEQFF
v_gene: TRBV7-2; d_gene: TRBD1; j_gene: TRBJ2-6; abundance: .; CDR3nt: TGTGCCAGCAGCTCCATGAGGGGGGACAGGGAGTCTGGGGCCAACGTCCTGACTTTC; CDR3aa: CASSSMRGDRESGANVLTF
v_gene: TRBV3-1; d_gene: TRBD1; j_gene: TRBJ2-5; abundance: few; CDR3nt: TGTGCCAGCAGCACCCAGGACAGGGCAAAAGAGACCCAGTACTTC; CDR3aa: CASSTQDRAKETQYF
v_gene: TRBV11-1; d_gene: TRBD1; j_gene: TRBJ1-2; abundance: .; CDR3nt: TGTGCCAGCAGCTTAGGGACAGGGGGCCCCTATGGCTACACCTTC; CDR3aa: CASSLGTGGPYGYTF
v_gene: TRBV6-6; d_gene: .; j_gene: TRBJ2-5; abundance: .; CDR3nt: TGTGCCAGCAGTACGGTCACACTAGAGACCCAGTACTTC; CDR3aa: CASSTVTLETQYF
v_gene: TRBV7-9; d_gene: TRBD1; j_gene: TRBJ2-3; abundance: many; CDR3nt: TGTGCCAGCAGCTCACAGGGGGCAGATACGCAGTATTTT; CDR3aa: CASSSQGADTQYF
v_gene: TRBV5-1; d_gene: .; j_gene: TRBJ2-5; abundance: .; CDR3nt: TGCGCCAGCAGCACCCGGACAATTCAAGAGACCCAGTACTTC; CDR3aa: CASSTRTIQETQYF
v_gene: TRBV18; d_gene: TRBD2; j_gene: TRBJ2-5; abundance: .; CDR3nt: TGTGCCAGCTCACCACGCGGGGGGGGACAAGAGACCCAGTACTTC; CDR3aa: CASSPRGGGQETQYF
v_gene: TRBV29-1; d_gene: .; j_gene: TRBJ1-4; abundance: .; CDR3nt: TGCAGCGTTGAAGTGAACCTGGGGGGGGAAAAACTGTTTTTT; CDR3aa: CSVEVNLGGEKLFF
v_gene: TRBV7-2; d_gene: TRBD2; j_gene: TRBJ2-5; abundance: few; CDR3nt: TGTGCCAGCAGCTTAGGTGGGCTAGCGGGGGAAGAGACCCAGTACTTC; CDR3aa: CASSLGGLAGEETQYF
v_gene: TRBV7-9; d_gene: TRBD1; j_gene: TRBJ1-1; abundance: .; CDR3nt: TGTGCCAGCGGGGACAGTGAAGCTTTCTTT; CDR3aa: CASGDSEAFF
v_gene: TRBV24-1; d_gene: TRBD1; j_gene: TRBJ1-5; abundance: .; CDR3nt: TGTGCCACCAGTGATCCGGGGACAGGGCTGCATTTT; CDR3aa: CATSDPGTGLHF
v_gene: TRBV7-2; d_gene: TRBD1; j_gene: TRBJ2-7; abundance: few; CDR3nt: TGTGCCAGCAGCCGGGACAGGGATTCCTACGAGCAGTACTTC; CDR3aa: CASSRDRDSYEQYF
v_gene: TRBV7-9; d_gene: .; j_gene: TRBJ2-5; abundance: .; CDR3nt: TGTGCCAGCAGCTCATTTCAGGGCCCGAGAAGGGAGACCCAGTACTTC; CDR3aa: CASSSFQGPRRETQYF
v_gene: TRBV10-3; d_gene: .; j_gene: TRBJ1-2; abundance: .; CDR3nt: TGTGCCATCAGTGAGGCCGGCCGGTCGAACTATGGCTACACCTTC; CDR3aa: CAISEAGRSNYGYTF
v_gene: TRBV5-6; d_gene: TRBD2; j_gene: TRBJ2-7; abundance: .; CDR3nt: TGTGCCAGCAGCTTGGCAGTAGCGGGGATTTCCTACGAGCAGTACTTC; CDR3aa: CASSLAVAGISYEQYF
v_gene: TRBV3-1; d_gene: .; j_gene: TRBJ2-3; abundance: many; CDR3nt: TGTGCCACCTCCGGGCCGATCCGCAGGGATATAGGAACAGATACGCAGTATTTT; CDR3aa: CATSGPIRRDIGTDTQYF
v_gene: TRBV7-6; d_gene: TRBD2; j_gene: TRBJ2-5; abundance: few; CDR3nt: TGTGCCAGCAGACTAACTAGCGGGGGACGGGAGACCCAGTACTTC; CDR3aa: CASRLTSGGRETQYF
v_gene: TRBV5-6; d_gene: .; j_gene: TRBJ2-5; abundance: .; CDR3nt: TGTGCCAGCAGCTTGGTTGAGGGCAGCCGGACCCAGTACTTC; CDR3aa: CASSLVEGSRTQYF
v_gene: TRBV7-2; d_gene: .; j_gene: TRBJ2-1; abundance: few; CDR3nt: TGTGCCAGCTCCTGGGCGGACAATGAGCAGTTCTTC; CDR3aa: CASSWADNEQFF
v_gene: TRBV6-1; d_gene: .; j_gene: TRBJ1-4; abundance: few; CDR3nt: TGTGCCAGCAGTGAAGCATCATTGGGAGTGGCAAAACTGTTTTTT; CDR3aa: CASSEASLGVAKLFF
v_gene: TRBV7-9; d_gene: TRBD2; j_gene: TRBJ2-1; abundance: .; CDR3nt: TGTGCCAGCAGCTCCCGGCCAGCGGGGTCCTACAATGAGCAGTTCTTC; CDR3aa: CASSSRPAGSYNEQFF
v_gene: TRBV7-8; d_gene: .; j_gene: TRBJ2-5; abundance: .; CDR3nt: TGTGCCAGCAGCTTCGGGGAAACGGAGACCCAGTACTTC; CDR3aa: CASSFGETETQYF
v_gene: TRBV4-1; d_gene: TRBD2; j_gene: TRBJ2-2; abundance: .; CDR3nt: TGCGCCAGCAGCCCCCGACTAGCGGGGGCCTGGGAGCTGTTTTTT; CDR3aa: CASSPRLAGAWELFF
v_gene: TRBV18; d_gene: TRBD1; j_gene: TRBJ2-7; abundance: .; CDR3nt: TGTGCCAGCTCTCAACAGGGGAGCTCCTACGAGCAGTACTTC; CDR3aa: CASSQQGSSYEQYF
v_gene: TRBV6-1; d_gene: .; j_gene: TRBJ1-2; abundance: .; CDR3nt: TGTGCCAGCAGTGAACGGCCAGGGGATGGCTACACCTTC; CDR3aa: CASSERPGDGYTF
v_gene: TRBV12-3/TRBV12-4; d_gene: .; j_gene: TRBJ2-5; abundance: .; CDR3nt: TGTGCCAGCAGTTTACACCTTGGGGAGACCCAGTACTTC; CDR3aa: CASSLHLGETQYF
v_gene: TRBV5-1; d_gene: .; j_gene: TRBJ1-1; abundance: .; CDR3nt: TGCGCCAGCAGCGTACCACAGGGATTGAACACTGAAGCTTTCTTT; CDR3aa: CASSVPQGLNTEAFF
v_gene: TRBV3-1; d_gene: TRBD1; j_gene: TRBJ2-4; abundance: .; CDR3nt: TGTGCCAGCAGCCTACGGACAGGGGTGAACATTCAGTACTTC; CDR3aa: CASSLRTGVNIQYF
v_gene: TRBV7-2; d_gene: .; j_gene: TRBJ2-2; abundance: .; CDR3nt: TGTGCCAGGGCCGTAAACACCGGGGAGCTGTTTTTT; CDR3aa: CARAVNTGELFF
v_gene: TRBV5-1; d_gene: .; j_gene: TRBJ2-7; abundance: many; CDR3nt: TGCGCCAGCTGTCCGAGGGGGAACGACTACGAGCAGTACTTC; CDR3aa: CASCPRGNDYEQYF
v_gene: TRBV2; d_gene: TRBD1; j_gene: TRBJ1-3; abundance: .; CDR3nt: TGTGCCAGCAGTGAAGCTGGGACAGGGTTTGTGACTGGAAACACCATATATTTT; CDR3aa: CASSEAGTGFVTGNTIYF
v_gene: TRBV20-1; d_gene: .; j_gene: TRBJ1-5; abundance: .; CDR3nt: TGCAGTGCTAAGAGGGAGGGTCAGCCCCAGCATTTT; CDR3aa: CSAKREGQPQHF
v_gene: TRBV12-3/TRBV12-4; d_gene: .; j_gene: TRBJ1-1; abundance: many; CDR3nt: TGTGCCAGCACCCAAAGTGTAGTGCCCAACACTGAAGCTTTCTTT; CDR3aa: CASTQSVVPNTEAFF
v_gene: TRBV6-6; d_gene: TRBD1; j_gene: TRBJ1-2; abundance: .; CDR3nt: TGTGCCAGCAGTCCCCGACAGGGGAACCCTTCTAACTATGGCTACACCTTC; CDR3aa: CASSPRQGNPSNYGYTF
v_gene: TRBV20-1; d_gene: .; j_gene: TRBJ1-2; abundance: .; CDR3nt: TGCAGTGGGGACAAAACCTATGGCTACACCTTC; CDR3aa: CSGDKTYGYTF
v_gene: TRBV12-3/TRBV12-4; d_gene: TRBD1; j_gene: TRBJ1-5; abundance: .; CDR3nt: TGTGCCAGCAGTAGAACGGGACAGGGACGGCTGCCCCAGCATTTT; CDR3aa: CASSRTGQGRLPQHF
v_gene: TRBV5-1; d_gene: TRBD2; j_gene: TRBJ2-5; abundance: many; CDR3nt: TGCGCCAGCAGAGGACTAGCGGGGAAAGAGACCCAGTACTTC; CDR3aa: CASRGLAGKETQYF
v_gene: TRBV7-2; d_gene: TRBD1; j_gene: TRBJ2-7; abundance: many; CDR3nt: TGTGCCAGCAGCTTAGCGCAGCGGACAGGGTTCGAGCAGTACTTC; CDR3aa: CASSLAQRTGFEQYF
v_gene: TRBV9; d_gene: TRBD1; j_gene: TRBJ2-7; abundance: few; CDR3nt: TGTGCCAGCAGCGCGGGGGGACAGGGGTTCGACGAGCAGTACTTC; CDR3aa: CASSAGGQGFDEQYF